This TCR beta chain was profiled in a study of blood T cell repertoires in COVID-19. In the source study's methods: How many nucleated cells were present was estimated from reference gene primer amplification. This table comes from immunoSEQ multiplex PCR, and its TCRdb copy is limited to in-frame clones, with some not included. That table supplies the V and J calls and clone size; D and trimming were determined from the DNA. The profile covers fewer than 200,000 clones, with 80% to 90% appearing a single time and around 13% taken by the ten largest. Trimming at V came to 6 bases and at J to 2 bases, leaving 4 bases not matched to a gene. There are 13 residues in the CDR3. Germline V gene data show CDR1 as SQVTM and CDR2 as ANQGSEA. A Seattle source enrolled patients during active infection and followed them longitudinally.

This chain joins TRBV29-1 and TRBJ1-1; TRBD1 aligns across 9 bases. The sample was peripheral blood. The receptor was derived from a woman aged 70 to 79 with COVID-19, enrolled during active disease. CDR3 sequence (DNA): TGCAGCGTGGGACAGGGCGGTAACACTGAAGCTTTCTTT. Amino acid sequence: CSVGQGGNTEAFF.